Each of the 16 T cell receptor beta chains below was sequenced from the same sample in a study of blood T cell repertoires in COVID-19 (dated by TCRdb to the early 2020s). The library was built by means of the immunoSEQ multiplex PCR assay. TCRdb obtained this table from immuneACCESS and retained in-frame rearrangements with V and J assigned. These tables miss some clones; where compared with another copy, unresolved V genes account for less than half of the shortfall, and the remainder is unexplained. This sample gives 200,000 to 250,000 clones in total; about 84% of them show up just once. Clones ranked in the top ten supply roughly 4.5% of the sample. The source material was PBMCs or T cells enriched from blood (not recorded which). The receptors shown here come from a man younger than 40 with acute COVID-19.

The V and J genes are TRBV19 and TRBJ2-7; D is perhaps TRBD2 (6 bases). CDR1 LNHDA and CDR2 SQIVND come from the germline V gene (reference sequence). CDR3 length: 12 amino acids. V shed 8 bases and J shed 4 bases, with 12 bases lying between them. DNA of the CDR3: TGTGCCAGTTCTCCCGGGGGATACGAGCAGTACTTC. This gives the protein CASSPGGYEQYF.

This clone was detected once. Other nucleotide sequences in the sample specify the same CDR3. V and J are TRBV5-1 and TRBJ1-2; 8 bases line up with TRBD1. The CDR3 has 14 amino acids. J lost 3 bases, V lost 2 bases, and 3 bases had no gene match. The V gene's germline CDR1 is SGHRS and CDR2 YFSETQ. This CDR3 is CASSLGQGHYGYTF. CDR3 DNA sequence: TGCGCCAGCAGCTTAGGACAGGGCCACTATGGCTACACCTTC.

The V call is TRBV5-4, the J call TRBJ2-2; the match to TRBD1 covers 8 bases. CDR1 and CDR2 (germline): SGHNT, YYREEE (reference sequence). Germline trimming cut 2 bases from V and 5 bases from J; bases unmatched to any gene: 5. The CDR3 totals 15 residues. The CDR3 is CASSFLQGETGELFF. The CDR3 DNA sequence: TGTGCCAGCAGCTTTTTACAGGGGGAGACCGGGGAGCTGTTTTTT. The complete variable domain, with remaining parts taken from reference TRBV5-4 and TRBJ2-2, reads ETGVTQSPTHLIKTRGQQVTLRCSSQSGHNTVSWYQQALGQGPQFIFQYYREEENGRGNFPPRFSGLQFPNYSSELNVNALELDDSALYLCASSFLQGETGELFFGEGSRLTVL.

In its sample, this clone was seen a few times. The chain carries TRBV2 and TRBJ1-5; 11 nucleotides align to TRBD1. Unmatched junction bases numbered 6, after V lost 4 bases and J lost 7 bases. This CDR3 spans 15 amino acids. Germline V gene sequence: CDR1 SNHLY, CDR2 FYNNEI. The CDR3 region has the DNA TGTGCCAGCAGTGGACCCGGGACAGGGGGACAGCCCCAGCATTTT. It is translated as CASSGPGTGGQPQHF.

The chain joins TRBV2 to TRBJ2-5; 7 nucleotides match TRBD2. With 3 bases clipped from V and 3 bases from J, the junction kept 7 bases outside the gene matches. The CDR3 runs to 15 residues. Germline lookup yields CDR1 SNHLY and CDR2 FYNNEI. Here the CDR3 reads CASSDILAGEETQYF. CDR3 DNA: TGTGCCAGCAGTGATATTCTGGCGGGGGAAGAGACCCAGTACTTC.

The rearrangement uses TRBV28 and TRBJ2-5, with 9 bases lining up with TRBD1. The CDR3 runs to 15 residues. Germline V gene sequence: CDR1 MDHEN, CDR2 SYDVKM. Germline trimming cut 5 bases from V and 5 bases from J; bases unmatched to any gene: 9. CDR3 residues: CASSTTGGASETQYF. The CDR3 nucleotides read TGTGCCAGCAGTACGACAGGGGGTGCTTCGGAGACCCAGTACTTC. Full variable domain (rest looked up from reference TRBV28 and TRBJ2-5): DVKVTQSSRYLVKRTGEKVFLECVQDMDHENMFWYRQDPGLGLRLIYFSYDVKMKEKGDIPEGYSVSREKKERFSLILESASTNQTSMYLCASSTTGGASETQYFGPGTRLLVL.

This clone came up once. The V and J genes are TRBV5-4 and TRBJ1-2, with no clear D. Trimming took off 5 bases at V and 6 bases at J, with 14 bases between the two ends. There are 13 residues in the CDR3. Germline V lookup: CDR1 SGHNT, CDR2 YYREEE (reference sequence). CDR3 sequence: CASRWEGGHGYTF. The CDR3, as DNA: TGTGCCAGCAGATGGGAGGGAGGTCATGGCTACACCTTC.

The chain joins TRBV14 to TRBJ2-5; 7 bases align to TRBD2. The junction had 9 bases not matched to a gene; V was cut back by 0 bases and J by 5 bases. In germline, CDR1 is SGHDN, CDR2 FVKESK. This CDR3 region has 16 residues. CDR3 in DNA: TGTGCCAGCAGCCAAGAAATCGGACTAGTGTCTGAGACCCAGTACTTC. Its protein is CASSQEIGLVSETQYF.

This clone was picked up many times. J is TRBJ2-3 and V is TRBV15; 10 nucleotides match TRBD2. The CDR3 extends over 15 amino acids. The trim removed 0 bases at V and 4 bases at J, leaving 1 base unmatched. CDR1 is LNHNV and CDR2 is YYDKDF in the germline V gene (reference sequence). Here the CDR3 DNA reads TGTGCCACCAGCAGAGAAGCGGGGGGGGCAGATACGCAGTATTTT. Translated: CATSREAGGADTQYF.

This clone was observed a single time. This chain's CDR3 is CSADAAEHGSYEQYF. In DNA form, the CDR3 reads TGCAGCGCCGACGCGGCCGAACATGGCTCCTACGAGCAGTACTTC. This chain joins TRBV29-1 and TRBJ2-7; D is undetermined. Deletions cut 7 bases from V and 0 bases from J, with 19 bases between. The germline V gene encodes CDR1 SQVTM and CDR2 ANQGSEA. The CDR3 spans 15 residues.

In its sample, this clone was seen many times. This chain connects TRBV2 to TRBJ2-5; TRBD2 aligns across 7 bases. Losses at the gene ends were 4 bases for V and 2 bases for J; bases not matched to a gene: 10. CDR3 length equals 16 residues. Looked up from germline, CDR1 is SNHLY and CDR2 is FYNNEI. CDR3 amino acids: CASSGRLAVKQETQYF. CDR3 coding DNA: TGTGCCAGCAGTGGTAGGCTAGCGGTAAAACAAGAGACCCAGTACTTC. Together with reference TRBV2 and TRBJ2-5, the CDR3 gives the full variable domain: EPEVTQTPSHQVTQMGQEVILRCVPISNHLYFYWYRQILGQKVEFLVSFYNNEISEKSEIFDDQFSVERPDGSNFTLKIRSTKLEDSAMYFCASSGRLAVKQETQYFGPGTRLLVL.

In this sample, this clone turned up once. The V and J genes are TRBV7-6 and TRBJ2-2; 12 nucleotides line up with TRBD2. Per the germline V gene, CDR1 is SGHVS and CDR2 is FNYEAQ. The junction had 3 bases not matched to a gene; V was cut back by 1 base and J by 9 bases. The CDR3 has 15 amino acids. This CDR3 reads CASSLGTSGDRELFF. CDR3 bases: TGTGCCAGCAGCTTAGGGACTAGCGGGGACAGGGAGCTGTTTTTT.

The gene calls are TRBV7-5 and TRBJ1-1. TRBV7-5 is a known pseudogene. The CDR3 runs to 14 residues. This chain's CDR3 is CVRSLIPKHTEAFF. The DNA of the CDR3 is TGTGTCAGAAGCTTAATACCTAAACACACTGAAGCTTTCTTT.

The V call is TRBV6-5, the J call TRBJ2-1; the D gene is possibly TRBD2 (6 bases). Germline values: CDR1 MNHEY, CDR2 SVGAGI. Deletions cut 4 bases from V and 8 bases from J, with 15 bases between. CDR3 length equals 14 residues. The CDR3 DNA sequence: TGTGCCAGCAGTTCCGGGACTCCAAGGCATGAGCAGTTCTTC. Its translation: CASSSGTPRHEQFF.

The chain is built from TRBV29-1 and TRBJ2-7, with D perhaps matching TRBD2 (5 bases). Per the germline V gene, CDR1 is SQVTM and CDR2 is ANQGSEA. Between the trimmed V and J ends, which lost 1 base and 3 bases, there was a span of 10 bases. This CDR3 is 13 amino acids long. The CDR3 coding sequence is TGCAGCGTTGAAGTCTTCGGGAACTACGAGCAGTACTTC. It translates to CSVEVFGNYEQYF.

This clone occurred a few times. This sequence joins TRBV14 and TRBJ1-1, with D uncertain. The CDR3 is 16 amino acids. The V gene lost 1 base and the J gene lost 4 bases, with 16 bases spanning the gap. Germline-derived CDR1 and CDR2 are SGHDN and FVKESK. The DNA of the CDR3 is TGTGCCAGCAGCCAAGGGTCGAGAGGGCGTCTCACTGAAGCTTTCTTT. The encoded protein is CASSQGSRGRLTEAFF.